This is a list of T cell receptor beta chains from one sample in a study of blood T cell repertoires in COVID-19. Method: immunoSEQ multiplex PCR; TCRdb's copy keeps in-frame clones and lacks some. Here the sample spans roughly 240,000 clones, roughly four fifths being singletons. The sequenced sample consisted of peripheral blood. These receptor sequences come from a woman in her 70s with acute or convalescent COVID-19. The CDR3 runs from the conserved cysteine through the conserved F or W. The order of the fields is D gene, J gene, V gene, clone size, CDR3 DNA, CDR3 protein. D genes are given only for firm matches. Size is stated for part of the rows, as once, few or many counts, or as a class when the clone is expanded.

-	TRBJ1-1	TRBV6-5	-	TGTGCCAGCAGTTACGCTCGGGTTAACACTGAAGCTTTCTTT	CASSYARVNTEAFF
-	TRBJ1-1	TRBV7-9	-	TGTGCCAGCAGCTTAGCTAGGACAGCGGGGGTCACTGAAGCTTTCTTT	CASSLARTAGVTEAFF
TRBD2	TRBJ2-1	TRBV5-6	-	TGTGCCAGCACCCTGCTTGTAGCGGGGCCCGACAATGAGCAGTTCTTC	CASTLLVAGPDNEQFF
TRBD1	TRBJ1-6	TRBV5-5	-	TGTGCCAGCAGCTCGGACAGGTTGATTAGTTCACCCCTCCACTTT	CASSSDRLISSPLHF
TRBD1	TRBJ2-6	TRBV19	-	TGTGCCAGTAGTACCAGACAGGGGCGGTCTGGGGCCAACGTCCTGACTTTC	CASSTRQGRSGANVLTF
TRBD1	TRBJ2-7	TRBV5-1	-	TGCGCCAGCAGCTTCGCAACCGGGACAGAGGTTCGCGAGCAGTACTTC	CASSFATGTEVREQYF
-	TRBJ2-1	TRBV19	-	TGTGCCAGTAGTCCACACAGGGCCAGCTCCTACAATGAGCAGTTCTTC	CASSPHRASSYNEQFF
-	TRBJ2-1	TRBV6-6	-	TGTGCCAGCACTCCCAGATACAATGAGCAGTTCTTC	CASTPRYNEQFF
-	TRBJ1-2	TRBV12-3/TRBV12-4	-	TGTGCCAGCAGGACACAGGGACGGGGCTACACCTTC	CASRTQGRGYTF
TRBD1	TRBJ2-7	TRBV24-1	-	TGTGCCACCAGGGGACAGGGCTACGAGCAGTACTTC	CATRGQGYEQYF
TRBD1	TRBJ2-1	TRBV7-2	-	TGTGCCAGCAGCTCGGGACAGGCGTTCCACAGTGAGCAGTTCTTC	CASSSGQAFHSEQFF
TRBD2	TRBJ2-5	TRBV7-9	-	TGTGCCAGCAGCAATCCCAGCGGGGGGACCCAAGAGACCCAGTACTTC	CASSNPSGGTQETQYF
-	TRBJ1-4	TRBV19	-	TGTGCCAGCCGATTCGGGGACTATAATGAAAAACTGTTTTTT	CASRFGDYNEKLFF
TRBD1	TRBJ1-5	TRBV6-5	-	TGTGCCAGCAGTAGGACAGGGGACAAGCAGCCCCAGCATTTT	CASSRTGDKQPQHF
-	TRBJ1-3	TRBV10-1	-	TGCGCCAGCAGTGACGGGACTGGAAACACCATATATTTT	CASSDGTGNTIYF
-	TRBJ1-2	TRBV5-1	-	TGCGCCAGCAGCTTGGAGGCAGGCTATGGCTACACCTTC	CASSLEAGYGYTF
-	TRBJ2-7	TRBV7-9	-	TGTGCCAGCAGCCCAGCCCCCCGGGGAGGCTCCTACGAGCAGTACTTC	CASSPAPRGGSYEQYF
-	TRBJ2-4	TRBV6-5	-	TGTGCCAGCAGACTCTCAGGGGTAGACAAAAACATTCAGTACTTC	CASRLSGVDKNIQYF
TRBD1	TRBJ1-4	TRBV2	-	TGTGCCAGCAGTGGTCTGGCCACAGGGGGAGGACAGCCCTCAGACGAACTAGAGGAAAAACTGTTTTTT	CASSGLATGGGQPSDELEEKLFF
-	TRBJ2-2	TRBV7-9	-	TGTGCCAGCAGCCGACTGGGGGGGCTCACCGGGGAGCTGTTTTTT	CASSRLGGLTGELFF
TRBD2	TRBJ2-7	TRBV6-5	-	TGTGCCAGCATTGCTAGCGGGGGGGCACTCGAGCAGTACTTC	CASIASGGALEQYF
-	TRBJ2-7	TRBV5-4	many	TGTGCCAGCAGCCGGGACTTGGCCTCTCAGCAGTACTTC	CASSRDLASQQYF
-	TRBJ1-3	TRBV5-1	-	TGCGCCAGCAGCTTGGAGGGATATCAGGGAACTGGAAACACCATATATTTT	CASSLEGYQGTGNTIYF
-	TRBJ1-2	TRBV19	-	TGTGCCAGTAGTATACCCCCCCGTTCCGGACAGAGCTATGGCTACACCTTC	CASSIPPRSGQSYGYTF
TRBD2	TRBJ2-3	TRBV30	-	TGTGCCTGGAGTGTACGTAGCGGGGGAGCCACAGATACGCAGTATTTT	CAWSVRSGGATDTQYF
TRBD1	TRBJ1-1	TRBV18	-	TGTGCCAGCTCACCACTCGGACAGGGGCTGAACACTGAAGCTTTCTTT	CASSPLGQGLNTEAFF
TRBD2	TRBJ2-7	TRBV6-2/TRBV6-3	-	TGTGCCAGCAGTTGGGGGGTTAGCGGGGGAACCTACGAGCAGTACTTC	CASSWGVSGGTYEQYF
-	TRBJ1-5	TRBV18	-	TGTGCCAGCTCACCTCGAAGAGACTATAGCAATCAGCCCCAGCATTTT	CASSPRRDYSNQPQHF
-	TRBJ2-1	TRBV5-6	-	TGTGCCAGCAGCTTGGGACAGTTTTACAATGAGCAGTTCTTC	CASSLGQFYNEQFF
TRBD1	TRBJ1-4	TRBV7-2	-	TGTGCCAGCAGCCAAGACAGGGATCGACTGTTTTTT	CASSQDRDRLFF
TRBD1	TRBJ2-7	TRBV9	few	TGTGCCAGCAGCGCGAGGACAGGAGGCTACGAGCAGTACTTC	CASSARTGGYEQYF
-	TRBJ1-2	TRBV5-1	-	TGCGCCAGCGGTACGCCGGGATATGGCTACACCTTC	CASGTPGYGYTF
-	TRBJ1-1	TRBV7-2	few	TGTGCCAGCAGCTTAGGGGGAGGGGCGAACACTGAAGCTTTCTTT	CASSLGGGANTEAFF
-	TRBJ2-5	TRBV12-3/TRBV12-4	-	TGTGCCAGCAGTTTTGTGCGGGGAGAGACCCAGTACTTC	CASSFVRGETQYF
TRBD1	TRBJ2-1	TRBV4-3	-	TGCGCCAGCAGCCAAGATTGGACAGGGTACAATGAGCAGTTCTTC	CASSQDWTGYNEQFF
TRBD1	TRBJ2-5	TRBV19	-	TGTGCCAGTACCCAGGGGGCTAGGGAGACCCAGTACTTC	CASTQGARETQYF
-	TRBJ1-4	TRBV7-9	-	TGTGCCAGCAGCTTAGGGGCCGGTAATGAAAAACTGTTTTTT	CASSLGAGNEKLFF
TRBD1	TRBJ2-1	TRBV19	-	TGTGCCAGTAGTATAGGGGGGACAGGGGACTTGTGGTCCTACAATGAGCAGTTCTTC	CASSIGGTGDLWSYNEQFF
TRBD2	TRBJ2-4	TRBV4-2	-	TGTGCCAGCAGCCCCCTCAGCGGGGGGGCCTCATACATTCAGTACTTC	CASSPLSGGASYIQYF
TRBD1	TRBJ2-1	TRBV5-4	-	TGTGCCAGCAGCTTGGAAGGGGGCTTCTACAATGAGCAGTTCTTC	CASSLEGGFYNEQFF
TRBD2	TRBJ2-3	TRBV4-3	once	TGCGCCAGCAGCCAAGATCACCTAGCGGGGGGAACGCAGTATTTT	CASSQDHLAGGTQYF
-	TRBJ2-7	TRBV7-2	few	TGTGCCAGCAGCTTAGGCGGACAGAGTTACGAGCAGTACTTC	CASSLGGQSYEQYF
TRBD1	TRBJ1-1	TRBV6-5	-	TGTGCCAGCAGTTACGGGACAGGAGGGACTGAAGCTTTCTTT	CASSYGTGGTEAFF
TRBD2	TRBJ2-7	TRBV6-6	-	TGTGCCAGCAGTTACGGTGGCGGGGGGTTGATGTACGAGCAGTACTTC	CASSYGGGGLMYEQYF